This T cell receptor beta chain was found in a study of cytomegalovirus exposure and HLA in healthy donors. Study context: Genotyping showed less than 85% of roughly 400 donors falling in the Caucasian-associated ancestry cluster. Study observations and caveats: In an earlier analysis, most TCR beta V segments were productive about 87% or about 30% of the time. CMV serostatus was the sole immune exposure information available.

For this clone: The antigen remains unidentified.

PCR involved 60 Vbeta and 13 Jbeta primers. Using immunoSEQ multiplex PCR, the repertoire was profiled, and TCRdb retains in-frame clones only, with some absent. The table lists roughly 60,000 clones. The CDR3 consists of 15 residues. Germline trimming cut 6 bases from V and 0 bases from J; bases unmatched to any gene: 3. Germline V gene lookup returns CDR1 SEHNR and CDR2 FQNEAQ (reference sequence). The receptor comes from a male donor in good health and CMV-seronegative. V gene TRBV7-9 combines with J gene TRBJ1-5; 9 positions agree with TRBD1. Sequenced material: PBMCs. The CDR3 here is CASSGQGYSNQPQHF. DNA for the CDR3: TGTGCCAGCAGTGGACAGGGGTATAGCAATCAGCCCCAGCATTTT. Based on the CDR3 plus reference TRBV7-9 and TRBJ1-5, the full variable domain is DTGVSQNPRHKITKRGQNVTFRCDPISEHNRLYWYRQTLGQGPEFLTYFQNEAQLEKSRLLSDRFSAERPKGSFSTLEIQRTEQGDSAMYLCASSGQGYSNQPQHFGDGTRLSIL.